Below are 3 T cell receptor beta chains sequenced from a single sample in a study of shared clonotypes between healthy human individuals. Profiled with immunoSEQ multiplex PCR; TCRdb holds only in-frame clones, not every one. There are about 120,000 clones in the sample; 68% occur only once, and roughly 24% lies in the top ten. Material for sequencing was memory CD8+ T cells sorted from blood. As to subset: CD45RO+ cells pooled with CCR7-negative TemRA cells. The receptors come from a woman between 25 and 40 years old in good health.

The chain joins TRBV7-7 to TRBJ2-1; 10 nucleotides align to TRBD2. The CDR3 is 15 amino acids. CDR1 is SSHAT, CDR2 FNYEAQ, per germline (reference sequence). V dropped 3 bases and J dropped 4; count of bases not matched to a gene: 3. The CDR3 DNA sequence: TGTGCCAGCAGCTTCGGACTAGCGGTGTACAATGAGCAGTTCTTC. Translation: CASSFGLAVYNEQFF.

The table lists this clone with a few counts. V gene TRBV5-1 combines with J gene TRBJ2-1; 13 bases align to TRBD2. The CDR3 extends over 16 amino acids. The V and J ends lost 0 bases and 10 bases, in that order; junction bases with no gene match: 7. Per the germline V gene, CDR1 is SGHRS and CDR2 is YFSETQ. The CDR3 reads CASSLEAGLAGFEQFF. For the CDR3, the DNA is TGCGCCAGCAGCTTGGAGGCGGGACTAGCGGGATTCGAGCAGTTCTTC.

V usage is TRBV19 and J usage is TRBJ2-5, with a tentative D call TRBD1 (5 bases). The last part of the DNA fits TRBJ2-7 better; the J call may be wrong. Germline V CDR1 and CDR2: LNHDA, SQIVND (reference sequence). The length of the CDR3 is 14 residues. CDR3 protein: CASSVRSGFDEQYF. CDR3 bases: TGTGCCAGTAGTGTAAGATCAGGGTTCGACGAGCAGTACTTC.